This T cell receptor beta chain came from a study of blood T cell repertoires in COVID-19. Germline CDR1 is MGHDK and CDR2 is SYGVNS. The length of the CDR3 is 15 residues. V lost 2 bases, J lost 8 bases, and 15 bases lay in between. The method was immunoSEQ multiplex PCR; TCRdb's version includes in-frame clones alone and lacks a portion of them. This table has 250,000 or so clones, over 70% appearing once. Sample: PBMCs or T cells enriched from blood (not recorded which). The chain is built from TRBV25-1 and TRBJ1-4; D remains ambiguous. The sequence was obtained from a woman between 40 and 55 years old who had been exposed to COVID-19. CDR3 coding DNA: TGTGCCAGCAGTGAACGACGGACGGAGGAAGAAAAACTGTTTTTT. It specifies CASSERRTEEEKLFF.